The entry below describes one TCR beta chain. Antigen: not known. The V end was cut by 5 bases, the J end by 2 bases, with 17 bases between. This CDR3 region has 15 residues. Germline CDR1 reads SGHTS; CDR2 reads YDEGEE. The entry originates in a study of cytomegalovirus exposure and HLA in healthy donors. General study points: Later examination showed HLA-associated TCR beta chains had greater clonal expansion than equally common others. TCR beta chains numbering under 200 were designated cytomegalovirus-associated.

Primers included in the PCR were 60 Vbeta and 13 Jbeta primers. The method was immunoSEQ multiplex PCR; TCRdb's version includes in-frame clones alone and lacks a portion of them. This repertoire comprises approximately 110,000 clones; its ten largest clones make up 2.5% to 3%. Every donor was a healthy person donating bone marrow. The TCR was taken from a man younger than 45 in good health and CMV-seronegative. The genes are TRBV5-8 and TRBJ2-7; TRBD1 might be the D (6 bases). Material: PBMCs. The CDR3 reads CASRPTGMGAYEQYF. The CDR3 DNA reads as TGTGCCAGCAGACCTACAGGGATGGGGGCCTACGAGCAGTACTTC.